This T cell receptor (beta chain) was found in a study of PD-1 blockade in classical Hodgkin lymphoma. The method was immunoSEQ multiplex PCR; TCRdb's version includes in-frame clones alone and lacks a portion of them. The top ten hold around 17% of the sample, which has 45,000 to 60,000 clones, 81% seen once. Patients all relapsed after autologous stem cell transplantation, and there was variation in brentuximab vedotin exposure. This CDR3 has 16 amino acids. Germline V gene lookup returns CDR1 MGHRA and CDR2 YSYEKL. V was pared by 2 bases and J by 1 base, with 13 bases between. Study conclusions and caveats: Newly diagnosed patients reportedly trailed healthy donors in baseline TCR diversity. Newly diagnosed patients and complete responders had comparable diversity at baseline.

Points on this clone: The antigen is not known.

The sequence was collected from a human donor with classical Hodgkin lymphoma. The source material was peripheral blood mononuclear cells (PBMCs), sampled at baseline. This chain uses TRBV4-1 with TRBJ2-3, with D maybe TRBD1 (5 bases). CDR3 region: CASSQFTGWGTDTQYF. The CDR3 nucleotides read TGCGCCAGCAGCCAATTTACAGGCTGGGGCACAGATACGCAGTATTTT.